Listed below are T cell receptor beta chains from one sample, sequenced in a study of T cell responses to AZD1222 COVID-19 vaccine. The assay was immunoSEQ multiplex PCR, and TCRdb's table has in-frame clones only and misses some. The sample lists under 150,000 clones, roughly 88% occurring once. The source was peripheral blood, collected 28 days after the second AZD1222 dose. Source of these receptors: an adult who received the AZD1222 COVID-19 vaccine. The CDR3 runs from the conserved cysteine through the conserved F or W. The D gene is left open where the match is weak. Size tells how often a clone was seen (once, few, many) or the class of an expanded clone, and some rows leave it out.

j_call v_call clone_size d_call cdr3_aa cdr3_nt
TRBJ1-2 TRBV5-4 once TRBD1 CATNFLGTDYGYTF TGTGCCACTAACTTTCTCGGGACAGACTATGGCTACACCTTC
TRBJ1-6 TRBV4-1 NA TRBD1 CASSPNRGLSSPLHF TGCGCCAGCAGCCCGAACAGGGGGCTAAGTTCACCCCTCCACTTT
TRBJ1-1 TRBV5-6 once NA CASSALGAEAFF TGTGCCAGCAGCGCACTGGGGGCGGAAGCTTTCTTT
TRBJ2-7 TRBV9 NA NA CASSVGPRGEQYF TGTGCCAGCAGCGTAGGTCCGAGGGGCGAGCAGTACTTC
TRBJ1-5 TRBV6-2/TRBV6-3 NA NA CASSYSSQGNQPQHF TGTGCCAGCAGTTACTCGAGCCAGGGGAATCAGCCCCAGCATTTT
TRBJ1-3 TRBV3-1/TRBV3-2 NA NA CASSQVHPLQGSGNTIYF TGTGCCAGCAGCCAAGTTCATCCCCTACAAGGCTCTGGAAACACCATATATTTT
TRBJ1-2 TRBV18 NA NA CASSPLGTASGLGYTF TGTGCCAGCTCACCCCTCGGGACGGCCAGTGGATTAGGCTACACCTTC
TRBJ2-7 TRBV5-5 once TRBD2 CASSLSGRGGSYEQYF TGTGCCAGCAGCTTGTCTGGGCGGGGGGGCTCCTACGAGCAGTACTTC
TRBJ1-5 TRBV19 NA NA CASSITPQGSNQPQHF TGTGCCAGTAGTATAACCCCGCAGGGTAGCAATCAGCCCCAGCATTTT
TRBJ2-3 TRBV18 NA TRBD2 CASSPRSTSGGASADTQYF TGTGCCAGCTCACCCAGATCGACTAGCGGGGGGGCCAGCGCGGATACGCAGTATTTT
TRBJ1-4 TRBV6-2/TRBV6-3 NA NA CASSTPGPSREKLFF TGTGCCAGCAGCACACCGGGACCGTCAAGGGAAAAACTGTTTTTT
TRBJ2-7 TRBV5-1 NA TRBD2 CASSPAGGGYEQYF TGCGCCAGCAGTCCGGCGGGGGGTGGATACGAGCAGTACTTC
TRBJ1-4 TRBV28 NA NA CASSPGLWEKLFF TGTGCCAGCAGTCCCGGACTTTGGGAAAAACTGTTTTTT
TRBJ1-2 TRBV28 NA TRBD1 CASRAGGTGGYTF TGTGCCAGCAGGGCAGGGGGGACAGGAGGCTACACCTTC
TRBJ2-7 TRBV5-1 once TRBD1 CASSSGGREQYF TGCGCCAGCAGTTCAGGGGGCAGGGAGCAGTACTTC
TRBJ2-3 TRBV18 once TRBD2 CASSREGTSDTQYF TGTGCCAGCTCTCGGGAGGGGACGAGCGATACGCAGTATTTT
TRBJ2-1 TRBV14 NA NA CASSPFGHGNEQFF TGTGCCAGCAGTCCGTTCGGGCATGGGAATGAGCAGTTCTTC
TRBJ2-1 TRBV5-1 NA NA CASTPPARFPYNEQFF TGCGCCAGCACACCGCCAGCCCGCTTCCCCTACAATGAGCAGTTCTTC
TRBJ2-2 TRBV4-3 NA TRBD2 CASSQTTSPSGGAGGELFF TGCGCCAGCAGCCAAACCACCTCCCCTAGCGGGGGGGCCGGCGGGGAGCTGTTTTTT
TRBJ1-1 TRBV6-5 NA NA CASRSQGTEAFF TGTGCCAGCAGGAGCCAGGGCACTGAAGCTTTCTTT
TRBJ1-5 TRBV7-2 medium-sized NA CASSLLGGQPQHF TGTGCCAGCAGCTTACTGGGGGGGCAGCCCCAGCATTTT
TRBJ2-1 TRBV7-9 NA TRBD2 CASSVGLAGGSYNEQFF TGTGCCAGCAGCGTGGGGTTAGCGGGGGGATCCTACAATGAGCAGTTCTTC
TRBJ1-2 TRBV11-2 once NA CASSGGGGPSGGYTF TGTGCCAGCAGCGGGGGAGGAGGGCCCTCAGGCGGCTACACCTTC
TRBJ1-2 TRBV6-5 NA NA CASSYNGGEFDGYTF TGTGCCAGCAGTTACAACGGGGGAGAGTTTGATGGCTACACCTTC
TRBJ2-7 TRBV20-1 NA TRBD1 CSASGIVGTGSYEQYF TGCAGTGCTAGTGGGATAGTTGGGACAGGGTCCTACGAGCAGTACTTC
TRBJ1-6 TRBV14 NA NA CASSQGLSNSPLHF TGTGCCAGCAGCCAAGGTCTGAGTAATTCACCCCTCCACTTT
TRBJ2-3 TRBV5-1 NA NA CASSLQGQSDTQYF TGCGCCAGCAGCTTGCAGGGGCAGTCAGATACGCAGTATTTT
TRBJ1-5 TRBV2 NA TRBD1 CASSGQGRGNQPQHF TGTGCCAGCAGTGGACAGGGGAGAGGGAATCAGCCCCAGCATTTT
TRBJ2-3 TRBV6-2/TRBV6-3 NA TRBD2 CASSYLLAGDTQYF TGTGCCAGCAGTTACTTACTAGCGGGGGATACGCAGTATTTT
TRBJ1-3 TRBV6-5 NA NA CASSKNSGNTIYF TGTGCCAGCAGCAAAAACTCTGGAAACACCATATATTTT
TRBJ2-7 TRBV7-9 NA NA CASSLAKILPEQYF TGTGCCAGCAGCTTAGCGAAGATTCTCCCCGAGCAGTACTTC
TRBJ1-1 TRBV28 NA NA CASSEGGNTEAFF TGTGCCAGCAGTGAGGGGGGGAACACTGAAGCTTTCTTT
TRBJ1-6 TRBV28 NA TRBD1 CASSVGQLSYNSPLHF TGTGCCAGCAGCGTGGGACAGCTCTCCTATAATTCACCCCTCCACTTT
TRBJ1-1 TRBV9 once NA CASSRQGFGSEAFF TGTGCCAGCAGCCGCCAGGGGTTTGGTTCTGAAGCTTTCTTT
TRBJ2-2 TRBV10-2 few NA CASFPGQRAGELFF TGCGCCAGCTTCCCAGGTCAGAGGGCCGGGGAGCTGTTTTTT
TRBJ1-5 TRBV25-1 NA NA CASSGRGSNQPQHF TGTGCCAGCAGTGGCAGGGGTAGCAATCAGCCCCAGCATTTT
TRBJ2-7 TRBV25-1 few TRBD1 CASSESGTGAPEQYF TGTGCCAGCAGTGAATCCGGGACAGGGGCCCCCGAGCAGTACTTC
TRBJ1-1 TRBV19 few NA CASSTPIGEAFF TGTGCCAGTAGTACTCCGATCGGTGAAGCTTTCTTT
TRBJ1-1 TRBV6-2/TRBV6-3 NA NA CASSYSPPGTEAFF TGTGCCAGCAGTTACAGCCCTCCGGGGACTGAAGCTTTCTTT
TRBJ1-5 TRBV6-5 NA TRBD1 CASSPTTQGEPQHF TGTGCCAGCAGTCCCACAACGCAGGGGGAGCCCCAGCATTTT
TRBJ2-3 TRBV6-1 NA NA CASSDLPGPPTDTQYF TGTGCCAGCAGTGACCTACCGGGACCGCCCACAGATACGCAGTATTTT
TRBJ2-3 TRBV20-1 few TRBD1 CSATRQGTQYF TGCAGTGCTACAAGACAGGGTACGCAGTATTTT
TRBJ1-1 TRBV3-1/TRBV3-2 NA TRBD1 CASSQGGQVNTEAFF TGTGCCAGCAGCCAAGGGGGACAGGTGAACACTGAAGCTTTCTTT